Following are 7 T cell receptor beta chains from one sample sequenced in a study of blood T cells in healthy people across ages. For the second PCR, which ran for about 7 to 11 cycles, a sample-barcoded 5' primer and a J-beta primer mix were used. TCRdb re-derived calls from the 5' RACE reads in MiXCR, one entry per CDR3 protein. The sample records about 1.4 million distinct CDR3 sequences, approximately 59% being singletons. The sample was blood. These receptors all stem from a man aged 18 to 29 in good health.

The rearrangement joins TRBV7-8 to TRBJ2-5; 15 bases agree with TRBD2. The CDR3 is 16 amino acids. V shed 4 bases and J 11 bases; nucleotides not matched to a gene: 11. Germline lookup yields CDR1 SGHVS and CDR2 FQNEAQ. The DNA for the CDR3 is TGTGCCAGCAGCTCGTCCGGACTAGCGGGGGGGAGGGAGCAGTACTTC. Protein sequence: CASSSSGLAGGREQYF.

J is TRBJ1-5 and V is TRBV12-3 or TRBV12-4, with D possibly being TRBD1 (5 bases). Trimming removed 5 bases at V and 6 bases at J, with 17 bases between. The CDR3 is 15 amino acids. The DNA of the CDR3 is TGTGCCAGCAGTCGACCCGGGACGGGAATTCAGCCCCAGCATTTT. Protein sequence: CASSRPGTGIQPQHF.

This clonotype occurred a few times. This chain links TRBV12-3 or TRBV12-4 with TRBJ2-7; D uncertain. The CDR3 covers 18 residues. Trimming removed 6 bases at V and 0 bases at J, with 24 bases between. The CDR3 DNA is TGTGCCAGCAGCCTTGGGGTAGTTCCGCATCGGAGCTCCTACGAGCAGTACTTC. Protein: CASSLGVVPHRSSYEQYF.

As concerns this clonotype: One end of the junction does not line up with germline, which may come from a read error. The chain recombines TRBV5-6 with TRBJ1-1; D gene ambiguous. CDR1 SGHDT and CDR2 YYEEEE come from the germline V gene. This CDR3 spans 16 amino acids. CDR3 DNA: TGTGCCGGCAGCTTGGTCGGGGTGGCGGGAATGACTGAAGCTTTCTTT. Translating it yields CAGSLVGVAGMTEAFF.

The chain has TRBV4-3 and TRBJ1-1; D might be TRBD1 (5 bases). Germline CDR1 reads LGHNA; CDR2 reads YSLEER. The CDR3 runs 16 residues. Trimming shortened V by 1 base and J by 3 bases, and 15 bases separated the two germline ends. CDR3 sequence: CASSQGSRAAYTEAFF. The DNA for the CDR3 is TGCGCCAGCAGCCAAGGTTCCAGGGCGGCGTACACTGAAGCTTTCTTT.

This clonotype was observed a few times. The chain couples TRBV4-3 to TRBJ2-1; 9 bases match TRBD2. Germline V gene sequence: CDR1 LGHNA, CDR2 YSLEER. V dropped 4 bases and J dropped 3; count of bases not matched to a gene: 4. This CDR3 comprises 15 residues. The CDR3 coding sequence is TGCGCCAGCAGCCCCGATAGCGGGGGCTACAATGAGCAGTTCTTC. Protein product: CASSPDSGGYNEQFF.

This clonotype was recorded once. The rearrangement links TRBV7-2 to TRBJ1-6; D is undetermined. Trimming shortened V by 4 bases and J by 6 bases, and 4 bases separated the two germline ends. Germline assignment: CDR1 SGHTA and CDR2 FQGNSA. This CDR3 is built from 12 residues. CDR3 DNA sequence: TGTGCCAGCAGCTACATTAATTCACCCCTCCACTTT. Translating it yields CASSYINSPLHF.